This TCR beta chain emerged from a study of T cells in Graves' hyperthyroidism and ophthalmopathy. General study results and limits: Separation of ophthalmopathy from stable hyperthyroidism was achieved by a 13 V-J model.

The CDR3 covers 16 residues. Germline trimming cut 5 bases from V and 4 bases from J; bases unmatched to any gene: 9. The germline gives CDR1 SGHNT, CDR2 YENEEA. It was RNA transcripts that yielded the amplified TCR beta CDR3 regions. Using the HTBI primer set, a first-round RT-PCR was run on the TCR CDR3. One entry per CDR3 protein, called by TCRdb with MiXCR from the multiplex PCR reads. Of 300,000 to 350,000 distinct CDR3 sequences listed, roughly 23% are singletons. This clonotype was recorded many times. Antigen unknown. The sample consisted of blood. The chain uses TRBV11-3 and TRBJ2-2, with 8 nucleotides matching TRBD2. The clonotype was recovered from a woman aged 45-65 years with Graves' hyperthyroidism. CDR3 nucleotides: TGTGCCAGCAGCAAGGGGACTAGAGTCGGCACCGGGGAGCTGTTTTTT. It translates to CASSKGTRVGTGELFF. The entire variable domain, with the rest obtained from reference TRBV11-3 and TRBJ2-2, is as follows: EAGVVQSPRYKIIEKKQPVAFWCNPISGHNTLYWYLQNLGQGPELLIRYENEEAVDDSQLPKDRFSAERLKGVDSTLKIQPAELGDSAVYLCASSKGTRVGTGELFFGEGSRLTVL.